This T cell receptor (beta chain) was retrieved from a study of cytomegalovirus exposure and HLA in healthy donors. Whole-study context: Drawn from HLA-typed donors, approximately 86 million unique TCRs were held in an early data release.

As to this clone: Antigen unknown.

Trimming removed 2 bases from V and 10 bases from J, with 19 bases in between. The CDR3 contains 15 residues. The germline CDR1 and CDR2 sequences are SGDLS and YYNGEE. Notes on the study in general: In a later analysis, at a false discovery rate of 0.05, fewer than 20,000 TCR beta sequences matched HLA alleles. TCR beta V- and J-gene trimming was later associated with a missense DCLRE1C variant.

PCR employed 60 Vbeta and 13 Jbeta primers. Clones were sequenced by immunoSEQ multiplex PCR, and TCRdb holds only the in-frame ones, with some missing. The table has 120,000 or so clones, roughly 78% seen once. V and J are TRBV9 and TRBJ2-1; perhaps TRBD2 as D (7 bases). This TCR was sampled from a man aged 25-45 years in good health and CMV-seropositive. Sequenced sample: PBMCs. The CDR3 here is CASSVRRGGPGEQFF. The CDR3 DNA is TGTGCCAGCAGCGTTCGGAGGGGGGGGCCGGGGGAGCAGTTCTTC.